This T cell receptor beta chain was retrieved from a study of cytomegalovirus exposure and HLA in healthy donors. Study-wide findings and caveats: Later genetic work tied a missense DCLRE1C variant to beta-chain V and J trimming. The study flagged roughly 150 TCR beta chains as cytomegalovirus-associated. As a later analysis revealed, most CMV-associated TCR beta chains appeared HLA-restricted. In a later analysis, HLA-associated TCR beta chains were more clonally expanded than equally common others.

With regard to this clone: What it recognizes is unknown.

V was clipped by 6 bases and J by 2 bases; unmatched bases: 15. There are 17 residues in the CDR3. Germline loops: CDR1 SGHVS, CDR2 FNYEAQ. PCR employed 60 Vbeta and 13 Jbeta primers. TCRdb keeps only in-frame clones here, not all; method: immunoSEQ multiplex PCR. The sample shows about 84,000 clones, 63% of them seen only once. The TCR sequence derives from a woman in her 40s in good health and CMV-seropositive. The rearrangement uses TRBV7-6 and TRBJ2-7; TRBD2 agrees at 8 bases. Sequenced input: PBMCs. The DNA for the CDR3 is TGTGCCAGCAGTAGACTCCAAGGGGTAGCGGGAACCTACGAGCAGTACTTC. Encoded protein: CASSRLQGVAGTYEQYF.